The 24 T cell receptor beta chains reported below all come from one sample, sequenced in a study of tumor-infiltrating lymphocytes in primary liver carcinoma. With 500 ng total RNA as template and a constant-region primer, TCR beta cDNA was made. Three nested multiplex PCR rounds of slightly modified ARM-PCR generated TCR beta libraries. Each of the first two PCR rounds ran approximately 10 cycles with TRBV1-TRBV30 forward and C-beta reverse primers. TCRdb passed the multiplex PCR reads through MiXCR, listing each CDR3 protein once. The sample shows 100,000 to 150,000 distinct CDR3 sequences, around 60% of them seen only once. From unsorted bulk tissue weighing roughly 17-31 mg, DNA and RNA were co-extracted. The material sequenced was liver tumor tissue from sampling region 1. The subset was: tumor region T1, superior pole. The receptor source for this set is a woman aged 60-70 years with primary liver carcinoma and hepatitis B virus infection.

The chain links TRBV2 to TRBJ2-3, with 9 positions matching TRBD2. After removal of 8 bases from V and 1 base from J, the junction contained 4 bases not matched to a gene. The CDR3 covers 14 residues. Germline CDR1 reads SNHLY; CDR2 reads FYNNEI. As DNA, the CDR3 is TGTGCCAGCCAAGCGGGAGGTGGCACAGATACGCAGTATTTT. It encodes CASQAGGGTDTQYF.

Remarks on this clonotype: One junction end disagrees with the germline gene, perhaps due to a read error. This chain joins TRBV11-2 and TRBJ2-1; 7 nucleotides line up with TRBD2. This CDR3 has 15 residues. Germline V CDR1 and CDR2: SGHAT, FQNNGV. The CDR3: CVSSFESSGDNEQFF. Here the CDR3 DNA reads TGTGTCAGCAGCTTTGAGTCTAGCGGAGACAATGAGCAATTCTTC.

V is TRBV5-6 and J is TRBJ2-3; 12 positions match TRBD2. With 1 base clipped from V and 7 bases from J, the junction kept 16 bases outside the gene matches. The CDR3 sequence is 19 residues long. From germline, CDR1 is SGHDT and CDR2 YYEEEE. CDR3 amino acids: CASSLTSGRTGPRGYTQYF. CDR3 in DNA: TGTGCCAGCAGCTTGACTAGCGGGAGGACGGGCCCGCGCGGATATACGCAGTATTTT.

The rearrangement joins TRBV11-2 to TRBJ2-5; 15 nucleotides align to TRBD2. With 4 bases clipped from V and 4 bases from J, the junction kept 13 bases outside the gene matches. CDR1 and CDR2 (germline): SGHAT, FQNNGV. CDR3 length: 19 residues. In DNA form, the CDR3 reads TGTGCCAGCAGCTCCTTTGGACTAGCGGGAGGGGCGGAGCGAGAGACCCAGTACTTC. This gives the protein CASSSFGLAGGAERETQYF.

In its sample, this clonotype was seen many times. The chain carries TRBV6-1 and TRBJ2-5; 8 bases line up with TRBD1. Germline loops: CDR1 MNHNS, CDR2 SASEGT. The J segment lost 4 bases and the V segment lost 4 bases, leaving 5 bases of the junction unmatched. CDR3 length: 14 residues. Here the CDR3 DNA reads TGTGCCAGCAGTGTTGCAGGGGGCAGAGAGACCCAGTACTTC. Its protein product is CASSVAGGRETQYF.

About this clonotype: The final CDR3 position lacks the conserved phenylalanine or tryptophan, pointing to a likely read error. J is TRBJ2-5 and V is TRBV5-6, with D perhaps TRBD2 (6 bases). Trimming pared 5 bases from V and 2 bases from J, leaving 13 bases between. The germline CDR1 and CDR2 sequences are SGHDT and YYEEEE. This CDR3 contains 14 residues. CDR3 region: CASSLLRGQETQYL. DNA of the CDR3: TGTGCCAGCAGTTTGCTCCGGGGGCAAGAGACCCAGTACCTC.

Notes on this clonotype: Sequence at one end of the junction differs from germline and may be a read error. The CDR3 coding sequence is TGCAGCGTTGAGCCCAGGGCGGGGAGTGGATCCTACAATGAGCAGCTCTTC. Translation gives CSVEPRAGSGSYNEQLF. The chain couples TRBV29-1 to TRBJ2-1; possible D gene TRBD2, 6 bases. The CDR3 spans 17 residues. Germline CDR1 SQVTM, CDR2 ANQGSEA.

As regards this clonotype: This CDR3 fails to terminate in the conserved phenylalanine or tryptophan, so it likely reflects a read error. The V gene is TRBV11-2, the J gene TRBJ1-1; D is undetermined. Germline CDR1 is SGHAT and CDR2 is FQNNGV. The V end was cut by 5 bases, the J end by 0 bases, with 7 bases between. This CDR3 comprises 13 residues. The DNA of the CDR3 is TGTGCCAGCAGCCTCAGGCTGAACACTGAAGCTTTCCCT. Translation gives CASSLRLNTEAFP.

The V and J genes are TRBV11-2 and TRBJ2-1, with TRBD2 matching 7 bases. With V trimmed by 5 bases and J by 7 bases, 14 bases remained unmatched. Germline CDR1 is SGHAT and CDR2 is FQNNGV. The CDR3 has 16 amino acids. The CDR3 spells CASSPGLGGSRNEQFF. CDR3 DNA: TGTGCCAGCAGCCCAGGACTCGGCGGGAGCAGGAATGAGCAGTTCTTC.

With regard to this clonotype: One base away lies a much larger clone, so this may be a sequencing read error. The chain is built from TRBV6-5 and TRBJ2-6; TRBD1 matches at 9 bases. In germline, CDR1 is MNHEY, CDR2 SVGAGI. This CDR3 region has 17 residues. The CDR3 nucleotides read TGTGTCAGCAGTCGACAGGGGGGGCACTCTGGGGCCAACGTCCTGACTTTC. It encodes CVSSRQGGHSGANVLTF.

V usage is TRBV20-1 and J usage is TRBJ2-3; TRBD2 agrees at 9 bases. Per germline, CDR1 DFQATT and CDR2 SNEGSKA (reference sequence). This CDR3 comprises 14 residues. V shed 3 bases and J 4 bases; nucleotides not matched to a gene: 5. CDR3 protein: CSASPSGNADTQYF. DNA of the CDR3: TGCAGTGCTAGTCCTAGCGGGAACGCAGATACGCAGTATTTT.

In regard to this clonotype: A read error may explain this, as a much larger clone is one base away. The chain couples TRBV6-5 to TRBJ2-2; D gene ambiguous. The length of the CDR3 is 13 residues. CDR1 is MNHEY, CDR2 SVGAGI, per germline. The CDR3, as DNA: TGTGCCAGAAGTTACTCCAGGCGTGGGGAGCTGTTTTTT. Translated, it gives CARSYSRRGELFF.

As regards this clonotype: A read error may explain this, as a much larger clone is one base away. V and J are TRBV6-5 and TRBJ1-2; D is perhaps TRBD1 (6 bases). Germline CDR1 MNHEY, CDR2 SVGAGI. The CDR3 has 15 amino acids. CDR3: CASCYSQGSNYGYTF. The CDR3 DNA is TGTGCCAGCTGTTACTCGCAGGGGTCTAACTATGGCTACACCTTC.

A note on this clonotype: One base away lies a much larger clone, so this may be a sequencing read error. The chain links TRBV6-2 or TRBV6-3 to TRBJ2-5, with 13 bases lining up with TRBD2. Germline V gives CDR1 MNHEY, CDR2 SVGEGT. CDR3 length: 16 residues. The CDR3 is CASSYPGLAGQETQHF. Here the CDR3 DNA reads TGTGCCAGCAGTTACCCGGGACTAGCGGGGCAAGAGACCCAGCACTTC.

This clonotype was observed many times. The genes are TRBV6-6 and TRBJ2-1, with TRBD1 as a possible D gene (6 bases). This CDR3 contains 13 residues. Germline V lookup: CDR1 MNHNY, CDR2 SVGAGI (reference sequence). V gave up 6 bases and J gave up 5 bases, with 11 bases separating them. CDR3 amino acids: CASRLTGDNEQFF. The CDR3 DNA is TGTGCCAGCAGGTTGACAGGAGACAATGAGCAGTTCTTC.

This clonotype was found many times. The chain links TRBV12-3 or TRBV12-4 to TRBJ2-7; D gene ambiguous. The CDR3 is 11 amino acids. The V gene lost 1 base and the J gene lost 6 bases, with 4 bases spanning the gap. CDR3 nucleotides: TGTGCCAGCAGTTTAGGGGGCGAGCAGTACTTC. Protein sequence: CASSLGGEQYF.

Regarding this clonotype: Relative to the germline gene, one junction end is altered; a read error may explain this. V is TRBV11-2 and J is TRBJ2-5; 9 nucleotides agree with TRBD2. There are 16 residues in the CDR3. Germline CDR1 is SGHAT and CDR2 is FQNNGV. The CDR3 here is CTRSYCRGSGRETQYF. In DNA, the CDR3 is TGTACCAGAAGCTACTGCCGTGGTAGCGGGAGAGAGACCCAGTACTTC.

The sample holds many counts of this clonotype. This rearrangement joins TRBV5-4 to TRBJ2-5, with TRBD2 matching over 12 bases. CDR1 and CDR2 from the germline V gene are SGHNT and YYREEE (reference sequence). V was clipped by 4 bases and J by 3 bases; unmatched bases: 4. This CDR3 contains 15 residues. CDR3 in amino acids: CASSGRLAGEETQYF. The CDR3 nucleotides read TGTGCCAGCAGCGGCCGACTAGCGGGAGAAGAGACCCAGTACTTC. Variable domain in full (rest from reference TRBV5-4 and TRBJ2-5): ETGVTQSPTHLIKTRGQQVTLRCSSQSGHNTVSWYQQALGQGPQFIFQYYREEENGRGNFPPRFSGLQFPNYSSELNVNALELDDSALYLCASSGRLAGEETQYFGPGTRLLVL.

This clonotype has more than one count but fewer than ten. V usage is TRBV5-4 and J usage is TRBJ2-3; the D gene is possibly TRBD2 (6 bases). This CDR3 spans 13 amino acids. CDR1 and CDR2 (germline): SGHNT, YYREEE (reference sequence). V gave up 1 base and J gave up 4 bases, with 7 bases separating them. The CDR3 here is CASSLTSSDTQYF. CDR3 nucleotide sequence: TGTGCCAGCAGCTTGACTAGCTCAGATACGCAGTATTTT.

This chain connects TRBV6-6 to TRBJ1-2; 9 nucleotides line up with TRBD1. V lost 5 bases to trimming and J lost 6 bases; unmatched junction nucleotides: 4. This CDR3 comprises 13 residues. Looked up from germline, CDR1 is MNHNY and CDR2 is SVGAGI (reference sequence). The CDR3 loop reads CASSHGTGNGYTF. The CDR3 coding sequence is TGTGCCAGCAGTCACGGGACAGGGAATGGCTACACCTTC.

This clonotype counts as medium-sized (0.01 to 0.1%). The chain has TRBV11-2 and TRBJ2-1; 11 nucleotides match TRBD2. Per the germline V gene, CDR1 is SGHAT and CDR2 is FQNNGV. Trimming cost V 2 bases and J 5 bases; bases outside gene matches: 8. CDR3 length equals 17 residues. CDR3: CASSLTPGTSGHNEQFF. CDR3 bases: TGTGCCAGCAGCTTAACTCCCGGGACTAGCGGACACAATGAGCAGTTCTTC.

This clonotype was counted many times. The chain carries TRBV5-4 and TRBJ1-4; the D is unclear. V was pared by 4 bases and J by 4 bases, with 14 bases between. Germline CDR1 SGHNT, CDR2 YYREEE (reference sequence). CDR3 length: 15 residues. The CDR3, as DNA: TGTGCCAGCAGCCTGGGCCTCTCCGGTAATGAAAAACTGTTTTTT. Its protein product is CASSLGLSGNEKLFF.

This clonotype was detected many times. The V call is TRBV7-8, the J call TRBJ2-2; the match to TRBD2 covers 9 bases. CDR1 is SGHVS and CDR2 is FQNEAQ in the germline V gene. The CDR3 covers 15 residues. V dropped 3 bases and J dropped 7; count of bases not matched to a gene: 6. The CDR3 DNA follows: TGTGCCAGCAGCTTTAGCGGGAGAGTGATCGGGGAGCTGTTTTTT. Protein sequence: CASSFSGRVIGELFF.

The rearrangement links TRBV5-1 to TRBJ2-7, with unresolved D. The CDR3 contains 14 residues. The V end was cut by 0 bases, the J end by 5 bases, with 12 bases between. The germline gives CDR1 SGHRS, CDR2 YFSETQ. The CDR3 nucleotides are TGCGCCAGCAGCTTGGTCCCGGTAGCAAACGAGCAGTACTTC. It yields the protein CASSLVPVANEQYF.